This T cell receptor beta chain was retrieved from a study of PD-1 blockade in classical Hodgkin lymphoma (dated by TCRdb to 2018 to 2021). Describing the broader study: A peripheral blood immune signature of response to PD-1 blockade in classical Hodgkin lymphoma was defined using TCR beta sequencing and CyTOF. The paper as a whole reports these results and caveats: Baseline TCR diversity was reported to be lower in newly diagnosed patients than in healthy donors and to be lower still in relapsed/refractory patients. The study was limited to a single clinical trial cohort, and causes of repertoire differences, possibly disease activity or prior therapy, remained undefined.

This clone showed up just once. Its antigen target is currently unknown. Base qualities are not provided; no much larger clone lies one nucleotide away. The meaning of the sample's time point label: newly diagnosed, previously untreated cHL patient sample. A Miltenyi CD8+ T cell isolation kit was used for magnetic negative selection to purify CD8+ T cells from thawed PBMCs. To serve as a comparison group for the relapsed/refractory trial patients, PBMCs were sequenced from patients with newly diagnosed, previously untreated classical Hodgkin lymphoma. After peripheral blood was drawn into 8 mL Vacutainer Cell Preparation Tubes, PBMCs were isolated by centrifugation and then cryopreserved. Purified CD4+ and CD8+ fractions were prepared only for cases with an additional available PBMC sample. Magnetically labelled cells were removed on LS columns in a quadroMACS separator, and the flow-through was retained as the purified fraction.

Genomic DNA was extracted with the Qiagen DNeasy kit from unsorted PBMCs and from negatively selected CD4+ and CD8+ fractions. TCR beta CDR3 regions were subjected to amplification by immunoSEQ multiplex PCR with primers that anneal to V and J segments. A synthetic immune receptor repertoire was used to minimize amplification bias, and any residual bias was removed computationally once sequencing was done. The published analysis was carried out like this. Repertoire diversity was quantified as the Shannon entropy index using custom Python scripts. Unsorted, CD4+ and CD8+ repertoires were analyzed separately, except in combined analyses where CD4+ and CD8+ sequences were merged in silico. TCRdb mirrors the immuneACCESS table, restricted to in-frame sequences. Some clones are absent from its copies; in checked studies, under half trace to an unresolved V gene, and the reason for the others is unknown. The V and J calls and the clone size are those of that table, but D and trimming were determined from the DNA. For this sample the table gives almost 9,500 clones, of which about nine tenths were detected only once. The top ten hold about 8.1% of the sample.

Sequencing was performed on CD8+ T cells from blood. The source of this sequence is a human donor with classical Hodgkin lymphoma.

At the DNA level, the sequence is TGTGCCAGCAAGGTGTGGGGACAAATTCTCACAGATACGCAGTATTTT. Its protein product is CASKVWGQILTDTQYF. The V and J segments used are TRBV27 and TRBJ2-3, with a weak D call of TRBD1 (6 bases match). From the cysteine through the phenylalanine, the CDR3 covers 16 amino acids. Of all the DNA, just the CDR3 is kept, 48 bases in frame from base 1. Trimming costs V 7 bases and J 2 bases, and their ends lie 19 bases apart. CDR1 MNHEY and CDR2 SMNVEV were looked up in the germline V gene (reference sequence).